This T cell receptor beta chain was found in a study of blood T cell repertoires in COVID-19. Study information: The United States, Italy and Spain supplied acute and convalescent COVID-19 samples. From T cells, B-cell-depleted T cells, or PBMCs came the material, which was cDNA or gDNA.

The germline V gene encodes CDR1 MDHEN and CDR2 SYDVKM. Germline trimming cut 2 bases from V and 7 bases from J; bases unmatched to any gene: 7. CDR3 length: 15 residues. Per the original data handling: Scientists estimated how many nucleated cells there were by amplifying reference gene primers. TCRdb keeps only in-frame clones here, not all; method: immunoSEQ multiplex PCR. The V and J calls and clone size are taken from that table; D and trimming were inferred from the DNA. This sample has about 84,000 clones; 83% occur once, and the top ten carry under 35%. The chain recombines TRBV28 with TRBJ2-3; 9 bases are a match to TRBD2. This TCR came from a woman of 80 years or more with acute or convalescent COVID-19. Sequenced input: peripheral blood. CDR3 DNA sequence: TGTGCCAGCAGTTTAATAGCGGGAGAGGGGAATACGCAGTATTTT. Protein sequence: CASSLIAGEGNTQYF.